This entry describes one T cell receptor (beta chain). The data derive from a study of a mutant IDH1 vaccine in newly diagnosed glioma. At the level of the study: Radiotherapy, temozolomide, or both had been given previously, and both were given to most.

Time point reported: baseline, week 1 (first vaccination visit). Treatment defined: pre-vaccination baseline after standard-of-care therapy. The V gene's germline CDR1 is SGHRS and CDR2 YFSETQ. The CDR3 sequence is 15 residues long. V was cut by 0 bases and J by 4 bases, with 8 bases left in between. Libraries were prepared by immunoSEQ multiplex PCR; TCRdb keeps only in-frame clonotypes and omits some of them. The sample lists 70,000 or so clones; about 83% were seen once. The chain has TRBV5-1 and TRBJ2-6, with D hard to call. The material was peripheral blood mononuclear cells (PBMCs), obtained from a glioma patient treated with radiotherapy, temozolomide or both. The source of this sequence is a young woman with glioma. Some clones in this sample may be carry-over from other donors' samples. The CDR3 sequence: CASSLASDGANVLTF. The CDR3, as DNA: TGCGCCAGCAGCTTGGCTTCAGACGGGGCCAACGTCCTGACTTTC.